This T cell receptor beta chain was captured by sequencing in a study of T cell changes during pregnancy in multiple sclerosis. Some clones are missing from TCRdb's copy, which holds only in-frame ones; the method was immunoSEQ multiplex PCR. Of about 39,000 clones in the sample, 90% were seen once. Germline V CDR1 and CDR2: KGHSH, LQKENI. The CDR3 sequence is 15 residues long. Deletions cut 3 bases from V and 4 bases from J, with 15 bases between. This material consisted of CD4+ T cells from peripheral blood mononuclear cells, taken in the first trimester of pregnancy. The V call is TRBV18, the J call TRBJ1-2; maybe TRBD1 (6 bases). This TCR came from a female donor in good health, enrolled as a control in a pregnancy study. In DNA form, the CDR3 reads TGTGCCAGCTCACCGGGGGCTGACCTCGGCTATGGCTACACCTTC. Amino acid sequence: CASSPGADLGYGYTF.